This T cell receptor (beta chain) is from a study of shared clonotypes between healthy human individuals. General study findings and limits: Non-shared clonotypes displayed generation probabilities falling below those of clonotypes present in all four donors.

Germline CDR1 and CDR2: SGHAT and FQNNGV. The CDR3 totals 15 residues. V dropped 0 bases and J dropped 0 bases, with 8 bases sitting between them. Samples underwent the assay at deep level. In the study's own analysis: ImmunoSEQ supplied junction-only sequences lacking quality scores, so filtering was different. This table comes from immunoSEQ multiplex PCR, and its TCRdb copy is limited to in-frame clones, with some not included. That table is the source of V, J and clone size, and D and trimming were worked out from the DNA. Among roughly 2.2 million clones listed, approximately 93% were seen once. Points on this clone: Its antigen is unknown.

This receptor was identified in a man aged 18 to 30 in good health. Some clones in this sample may be carry-over from other donors' samples. Sequencing input: naive CD4+ T cells from PBMCs. Described subset: CD45RA+ positively selected. V is TRBV11-2 and J is TRBJ1-2; D is ambiguous. The CDR3 DNA reads TGTGCCAGCAGCTTAGACAGGATTACTAACTATGGCTACACCTTC. Its protein is CASSLDRITNYGYTF. The whole variable domain, remainder taken from reference TRBV11-2 and TRBJ1-2, is EAGVAQSPRYKIIEKRQSVAFWCNPISGHATLYWYQQILGQGPKLLIQFQNNGVVDDSQLPKDRFSAERLKGVDSTLKIQPAKLEDSAVYLCASSLDRITNYGYTFGSGTRLTVV.